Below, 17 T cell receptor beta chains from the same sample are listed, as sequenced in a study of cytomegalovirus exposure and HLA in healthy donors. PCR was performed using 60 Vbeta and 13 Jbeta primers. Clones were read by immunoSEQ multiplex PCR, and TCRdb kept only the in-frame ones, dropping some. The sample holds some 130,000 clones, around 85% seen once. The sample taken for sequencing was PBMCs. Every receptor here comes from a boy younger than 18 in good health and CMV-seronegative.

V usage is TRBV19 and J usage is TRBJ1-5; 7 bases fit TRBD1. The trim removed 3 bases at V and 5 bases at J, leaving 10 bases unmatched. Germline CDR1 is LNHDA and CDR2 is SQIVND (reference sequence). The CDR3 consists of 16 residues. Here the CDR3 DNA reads TGTGCCAGTAGTATCGGCCGGGACAGAGAGTATCAGCCCCAGCATTTT. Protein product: CASSIGRDREYQPQHF.

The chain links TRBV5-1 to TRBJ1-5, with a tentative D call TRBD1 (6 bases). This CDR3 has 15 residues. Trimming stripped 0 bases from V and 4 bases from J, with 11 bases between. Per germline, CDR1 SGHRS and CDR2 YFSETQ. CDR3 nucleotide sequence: TGCGCCAGCAGCTTGGAGGGGGGGAGTAATCAGCCCCAGCATTTT. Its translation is CASSLEGGSNQPQHF.

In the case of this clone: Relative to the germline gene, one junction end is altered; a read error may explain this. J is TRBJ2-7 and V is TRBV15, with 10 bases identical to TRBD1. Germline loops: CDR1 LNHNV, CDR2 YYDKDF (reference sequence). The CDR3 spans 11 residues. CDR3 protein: CATSSGGTGAF. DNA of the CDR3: TGTGCCACCAGCAGTGGCGGGACAGGGGCCTTC.

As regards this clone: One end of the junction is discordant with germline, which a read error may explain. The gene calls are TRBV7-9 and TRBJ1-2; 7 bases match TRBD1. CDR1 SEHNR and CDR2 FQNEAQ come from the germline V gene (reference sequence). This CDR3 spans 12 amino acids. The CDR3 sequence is CSSSQDREGYTF. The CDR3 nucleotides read TGTTCCAGCAGCCAAGACAGGGAGGGCTACACCTTC.

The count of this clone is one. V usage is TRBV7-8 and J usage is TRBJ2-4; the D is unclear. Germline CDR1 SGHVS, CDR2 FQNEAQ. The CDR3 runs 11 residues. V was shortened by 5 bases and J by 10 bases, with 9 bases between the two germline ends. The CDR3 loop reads CASSLDGIQYF. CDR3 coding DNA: TGTGCCAGCAGCCTCGACGGGATTCAGTACTTC.

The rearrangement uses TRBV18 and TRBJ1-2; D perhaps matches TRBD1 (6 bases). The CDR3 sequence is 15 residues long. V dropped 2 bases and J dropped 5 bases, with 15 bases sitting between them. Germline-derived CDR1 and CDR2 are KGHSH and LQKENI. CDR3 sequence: CASSPETGRAYGYTF. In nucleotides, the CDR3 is TGTGCCAGCTCACCAGAAACAGGGCGGGCTTATGGCTACACCTTC.

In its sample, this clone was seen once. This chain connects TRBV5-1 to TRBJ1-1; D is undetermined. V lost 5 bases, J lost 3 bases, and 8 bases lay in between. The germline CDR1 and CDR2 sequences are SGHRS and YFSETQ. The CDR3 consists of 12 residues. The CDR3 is CASRETHTEAFF. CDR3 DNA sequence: TGCGCCAGCAGGGAGACCCACACTGAAGCTTTCTTT.

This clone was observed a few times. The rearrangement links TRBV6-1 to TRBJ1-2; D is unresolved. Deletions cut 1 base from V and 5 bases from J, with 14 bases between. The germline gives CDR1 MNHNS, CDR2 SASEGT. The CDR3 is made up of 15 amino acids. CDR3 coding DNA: TGTGCCAGCAGTGAAGTGGTCTGGGGAGGGTATGGCTACACCTTC. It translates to CASSEVVWGGYGYTF.

The CDR3 sequence: CASSPGLAGGVYEQYF. DNA of the CDR3: TGTGCCAGCAGTCCCGGACTAGCGGGGGGGGTCTACGAGCAGTACTTC. The V and J genes are TRBV27 and TRBJ2-7; the match to TRBD2 covers 15 bases. Germline-derived CDR1 and CDR2 are MNHEY and SMNVEV (reference sequence). V dropped 5 bases and J dropped 3; count of bases not matched to a gene: 5. The CDR3 covers 16 residues.

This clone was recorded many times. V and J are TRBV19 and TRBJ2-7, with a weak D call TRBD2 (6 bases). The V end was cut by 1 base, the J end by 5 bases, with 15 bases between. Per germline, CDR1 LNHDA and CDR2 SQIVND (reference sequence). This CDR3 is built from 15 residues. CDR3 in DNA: TGTGCCAGTAGTATAGGGGCAGTGCGGGGCCACGAGCAGTACTTC. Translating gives CASSIGAVRGHEQYF.

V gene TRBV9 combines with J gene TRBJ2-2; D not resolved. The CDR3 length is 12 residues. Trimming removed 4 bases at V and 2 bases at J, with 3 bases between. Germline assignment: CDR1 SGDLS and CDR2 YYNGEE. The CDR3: CASSLNTGELFF. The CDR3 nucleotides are TGTGCCAGCAGCCTAAACACCGGGGAGCTGTTTTTT.

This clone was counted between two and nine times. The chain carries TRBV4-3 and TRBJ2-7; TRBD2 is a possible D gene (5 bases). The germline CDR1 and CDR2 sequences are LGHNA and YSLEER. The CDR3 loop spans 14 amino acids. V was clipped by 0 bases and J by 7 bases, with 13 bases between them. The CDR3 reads CASSQDVGVREQYF. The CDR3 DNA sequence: TGCGCCAGCAGCCAAGATGTGGGAGTAAGGGAGCAGTACTTC.

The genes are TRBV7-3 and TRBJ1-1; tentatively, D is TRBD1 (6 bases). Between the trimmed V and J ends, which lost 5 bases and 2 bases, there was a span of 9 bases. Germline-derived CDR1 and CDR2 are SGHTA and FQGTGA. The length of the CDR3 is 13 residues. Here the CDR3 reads CASSIGGNTEAFF. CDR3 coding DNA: TGTGCCAGCAGCATAGGGGGTAACACTGAAGCTTTCTTT.

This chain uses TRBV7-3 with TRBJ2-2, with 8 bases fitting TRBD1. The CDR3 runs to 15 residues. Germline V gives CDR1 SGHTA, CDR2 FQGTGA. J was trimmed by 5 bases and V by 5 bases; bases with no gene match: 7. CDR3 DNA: TGTGCCAGCAGCCGGACAGGGTCTATTACCGGGGAGCTGTTTTTT. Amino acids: CASSRTGSITGELFF.

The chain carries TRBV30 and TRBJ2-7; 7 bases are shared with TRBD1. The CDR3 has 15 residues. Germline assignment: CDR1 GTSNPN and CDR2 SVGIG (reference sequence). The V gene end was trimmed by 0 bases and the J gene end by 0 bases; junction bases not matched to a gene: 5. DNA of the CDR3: TGTGCCTGGAGTGTCCAGACAGGGACCTCCTACGAGCAGTACTTC. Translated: CAWSVQTGTSYEQYF.

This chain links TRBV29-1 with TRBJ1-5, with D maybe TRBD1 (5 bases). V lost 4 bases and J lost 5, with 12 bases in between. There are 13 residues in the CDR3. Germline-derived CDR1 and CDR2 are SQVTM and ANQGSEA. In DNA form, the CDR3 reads TGCAGCGTTGCGAGACAGCGCGATCAGCCCCAGCATTTT. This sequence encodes CSVARQRDQPQHF.

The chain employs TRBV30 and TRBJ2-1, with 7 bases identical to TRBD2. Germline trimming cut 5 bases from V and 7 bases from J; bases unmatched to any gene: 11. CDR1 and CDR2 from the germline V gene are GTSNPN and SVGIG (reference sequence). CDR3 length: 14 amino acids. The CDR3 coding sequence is TGTGCCTGGCATACTGGGAGGGCGGTAAATGAGCAGTTCTTC. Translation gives CAWHTGRAVNEQFF. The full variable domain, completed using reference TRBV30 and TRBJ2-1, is SQTIHQWPATLVQPVGSPLSLECTVEGTSNPNLYWYRQAAGRGLQLLFYSVGIGQISSEVPQNLSASRPQDRQFILSSKKLLLSDSGFYLCAWHTGRAVNEQFFGPGTRLTVL.